Presented here are 11 T cell receptor beta chains from one specimen sequenced in a study of cytomegalovirus exposure and HLA in healthy donors. In the PCR, 60 Vbeta and 13 Jbeta primers were used. Sequencing was performed with immunoSEQ multiplex PCR; in TCRdb, only in-frame clones are kept and a portion is missing. The table records around 91,000 clones, 64% of them present only once. The sequencing sample was made of PBMCs. The receptors come from a man in his 60s in good health and CMV-seronegative.

This clone was observed a few times. The chain links TRBV4-1 to TRBJ2-5; 9 positions agree with TRBD1. The germline V gene has CDR1 MGHRA and CDR2 YSYEKL. Trimming cost V 4 bases and J 2 bases; bases outside gene matches: 5. The CDR3 is made up of 15 amino acids. As DNA, the CDR3 is TGCGCCAGCAGCCCGACGACAGGGGGTCAAGAGACCCAGTACTTC. This sequence encodes CASSPTTGGQETQYF.

The CDR3 DNA is TGTGCCAGTAATCAACAGGGGTTAACCTACGAGCAGTACTTC. Translated: CASNQQGLTYEQYF. The V gene is TRBV19, the J gene TRBJ2-7, with TRBD1 identical over 7 bases. Germline-derived CDR1 and CDR2 are LNHDA and SQIVND (reference sequence). The CDR3 has 14 amino acids. Unmatched junction bases numbered 8, after V lost 7 bases and J lost 2 bases.

The chain uses TRBV11-2 and TRBJ2-3; 12 positions agree with TRBD2. The CDR3 has 17 amino acids. The junction had 3 bases not matched to a gene; V was cut back by 1 base and J by 1 base. CDR1 and CDR2 from the germline V gene are SGHAT and FQNNGV. The CDR3 reads CASSLGLAGGGTDTQYF. CDR3 nucleotide sequence: TGTGCCAGCAGCTTAGGGCTAGCGGGGGGGGGCACAGATACGCAGTATTTT.

V and J are TRBV6-4 and TRBJ1-1; 9 bases align to TRBD1. Per germline, CDR1 MRHNA and CDR2 SNTAGT. V shed 6 bases, J shed 10 bases, and the junction held 9 bases outside the gene matches. The CDR3 contains 13 residues. The CDR3 spells CASSEGTGIGAFF. CDR3 DNA: TGTGCCAGCAGCGAAGGGACAGGGATAGGAGCTTTCTTT.

This chain links TRBV10-3 with TRBJ2-1; 7 nucleotides line up with TRBD1. The CDR3 is 12 amino acids. V lost 10 bases, J lost 7 bases, and 7 bases stayed unmatched. Germline V gives CDR1 ENHRY, CDR2 SYGVKD. CDR3 sequence (DNA): TGTGCCAGTGAGGGACAGCCTAATGAGCAGTTCTTC. Its protein product is CASEGQPNEQFF.

This sequence joins TRBV12-5 and TRBJ2-2; 7 nucleotides match TRBD2. The J segment lost 4 bases and the V segment lost 6 bases, leaving 8 bases of the junction unmatched. Germline lookup yields CDR1 LGHNT and CDR2 FRNRAP. The CDR3 has 15 amino acids. The CDR3: CASGSGSGGTGELFF. DNA of the CDR3: TGTGCTAGTGGCTCGGGATCGGGGGGCACCGGGGAGCTGTTTTTT.

This clone was detected a few times. The gene calls are TRBV5-1 and TRBJ2-1; TRBD2 matches at 10 bases. Looked up from germline, CDR1 is SGHRS and CDR2 is YFSETQ. V lost 0 bases and J lost 0; bases outside the gene matches: 6. This CDR3 spans 18 amino acids. As DNA, the CDR3 is TGCGCCAGCAGCTTGGGACTAGCGGGTAGCAGCTCCTACAATGAGCAGTTCTTC. Translated: CASSLGLAGSSSYNEQFF.

In regard to this clone: Other DNA sequences in this sample translate to the same CDR3. This rearrangement joins TRBV18 to TRBJ1-1; TRBD1 agrees at 8 bases. Germline trimming cut 3 bases from V and 2 bases from J; bases unmatched to any gene: 2. The length of the CDR3 is 14 residues. Looked up from germline, CDR1 is KGHSH and CDR2 is LQKENI. DNA for the CDR3: TGTGCCAGCTCACCCGGGACAGGCAACACTGAAGCTTTCTTT. This sequence encodes CASSPGTGNTEAFF. The complete variable domain, with remaining parts taken from reference TRBV18 and TRBJ1-1, reads NAGVMQNPRHLVRRRGQEARLRCSPMKGHSHVYWYRQLPEEGLKFMVYLQKENIIDESGMPKERFSAEFPKEGPSILRIQQVVRGDSAAYFCASSPGTGNTEAFFGQGTRLTVV.

This CDR3 is CASRPSGVAGELFF. The CDR3 DNA sequence: TGTGCCAGTAGGCCTAGTGGAGTAGCCGGGGAGCTGTTTTTT. The gene calls are TRBV19 and TRBJ2-2; D remains ambiguous. Germline V gene sequence: CDR1 LNHDA, CDR2 SQIVND (reference sequence). CDR3 length equals 14 residues. V lost 6 bases and J lost 6, with 14 bases in between.

The table lists this clone with a count of one. V gene TRBV5-1 combines with J gene TRBJ2-1, with 10 bases fitting TRBD2. CDR1 and CDR2 (germline): SGHRS, YFSETQ. With V trimmed by 0 bases and J by 10 bases, 10 bases remained unmatched. This CDR3 region has 16 residues. The CDR3 sequence is CASSLAQASGRTEQFF. The CDR3 bases are TGCGCCAGCAGCTTGGCCCAGGCTAGCGGGAGAACCGAGCAGTTCTTC.

The chain couples TRBV2 to TRBJ1-3; D unresolved. From germline, CDR1 is SNHLY and CDR2 FYNNEI. Trimming stripped 8 bases from V and 0 bases from J, with 8 bases between. CDR3 length equals 13 residues. The CDR3 reads CASLGDSGNTIYF. Written as DNA, the CDR3 is TGTGCCAGCCTCGGGGACTCTGGAAACACCATATATTTT. Supplemented by reference TRBV2 and TRBJ1-3, the full variable domain reads EPEVTQTPSHQVTQMGQEVILRCVPISNHLYFYWYRQILGQKVEFLVSFYNNEISEKSEIFDDQFSVERPDGSNFTLKIRSTKLEDSAMYFCASLGDSGNTIYFGEGSWLTVV.